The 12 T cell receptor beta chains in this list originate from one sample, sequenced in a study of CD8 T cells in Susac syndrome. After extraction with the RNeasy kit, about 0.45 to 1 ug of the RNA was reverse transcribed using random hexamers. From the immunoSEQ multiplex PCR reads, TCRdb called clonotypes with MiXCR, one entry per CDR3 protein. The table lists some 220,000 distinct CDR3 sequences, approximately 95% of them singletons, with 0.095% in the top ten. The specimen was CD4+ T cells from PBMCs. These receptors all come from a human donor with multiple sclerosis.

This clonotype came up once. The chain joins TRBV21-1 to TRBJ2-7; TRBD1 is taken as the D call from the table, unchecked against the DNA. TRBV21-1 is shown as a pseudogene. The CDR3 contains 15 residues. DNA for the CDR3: TGTGCCAGCAGCAACCCGGGGCAGGGGCACTACGAGCAGTACTTC. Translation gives CASSNPGQGHYEQYF.

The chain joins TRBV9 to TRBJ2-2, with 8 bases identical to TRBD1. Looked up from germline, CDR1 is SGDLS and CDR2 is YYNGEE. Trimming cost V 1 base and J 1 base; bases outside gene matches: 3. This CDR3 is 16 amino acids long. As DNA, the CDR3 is TGTGCCAGCAGCGTAAGGACAGGGCTGAACACCGGGGAGCTGTTTTTT. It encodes CASSVRTGLNTGELFF.

The CDR3 reads CASSLAPQGGYYEQYF. The CDR3 DNA sequence: TGTGCCAGCAGCTTAGCCCCACAGGGGGGTTACTACGAGCAGTACTTC. This chain joins TRBV7-2 and TRBJ2-7; 8 bases align to TRBD1. The CDR3 extends over 16 amino acids. V trimming: 0 bases; J trimming: 3 bases; junction bases outside the gene matches: 7. Germline assignment: CDR1 SGHTA and CDR2 FQGNSA.

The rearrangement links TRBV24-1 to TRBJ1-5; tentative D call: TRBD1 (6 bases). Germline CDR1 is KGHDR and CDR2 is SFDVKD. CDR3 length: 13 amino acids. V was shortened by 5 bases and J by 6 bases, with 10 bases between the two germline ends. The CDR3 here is CATSVGGGQPQHF. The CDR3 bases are TGTGCCACCAGTGTCGGGGGCGGTCAGCCCCAGCATTTT.

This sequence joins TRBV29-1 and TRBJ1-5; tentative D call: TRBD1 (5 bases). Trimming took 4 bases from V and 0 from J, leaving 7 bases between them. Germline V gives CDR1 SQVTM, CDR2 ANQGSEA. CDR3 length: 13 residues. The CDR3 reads CSVATGSNQPQHF. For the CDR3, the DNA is TGCAGCGTTGCCACAGGTAGCAATCAGCCCCAGCATTTT. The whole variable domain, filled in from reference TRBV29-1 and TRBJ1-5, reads SAVISQKPSRDICQRGTSLTIQCQVDSQVTMMFWYRQQPGQSLTLIATANQGSEATYESGFVIDKFPISRPNLTFSTLTVSNMSPEDSSIYLCSVATGSNQPQHFGDGTRLSIL.

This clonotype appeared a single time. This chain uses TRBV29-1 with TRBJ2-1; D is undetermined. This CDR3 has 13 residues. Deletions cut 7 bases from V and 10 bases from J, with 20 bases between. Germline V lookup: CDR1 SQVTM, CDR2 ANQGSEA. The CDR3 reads CSAHPPGLEEQFF. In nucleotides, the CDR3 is TGCAGCGCCCATCCTCCAGGTCTTGAAGAGCAGTTCTTC.

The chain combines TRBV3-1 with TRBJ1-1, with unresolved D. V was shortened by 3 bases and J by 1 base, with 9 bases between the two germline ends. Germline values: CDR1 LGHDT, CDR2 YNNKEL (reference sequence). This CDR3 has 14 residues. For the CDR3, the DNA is TGTGCCAGCAGCCAGAGGACGCCGAACACTGAAGCTTTCTTT. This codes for CASSQRTPNTEAFF.

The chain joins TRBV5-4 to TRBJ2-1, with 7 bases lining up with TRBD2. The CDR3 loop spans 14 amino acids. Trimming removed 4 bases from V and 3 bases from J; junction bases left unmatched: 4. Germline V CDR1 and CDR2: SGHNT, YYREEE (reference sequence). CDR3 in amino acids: CASSPGLLYNEQFF. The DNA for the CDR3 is TGTGCCAGCAGCCCGGGACTACTCTACAATGAGCAGTTCTTC.

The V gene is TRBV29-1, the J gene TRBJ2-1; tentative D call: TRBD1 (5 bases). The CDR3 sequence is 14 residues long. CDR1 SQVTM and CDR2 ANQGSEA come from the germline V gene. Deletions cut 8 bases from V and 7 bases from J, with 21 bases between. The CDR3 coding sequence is TGCAGCTCCAGTTGGGGCGCGAAGAGTAATGAGCAGTTCTTC. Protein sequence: CSSSWGAKSNEQFF.

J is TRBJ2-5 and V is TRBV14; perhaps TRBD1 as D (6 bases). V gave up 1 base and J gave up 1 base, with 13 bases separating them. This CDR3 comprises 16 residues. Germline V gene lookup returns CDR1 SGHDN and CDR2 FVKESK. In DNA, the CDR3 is TGTGCCAGCAGCCAAGGTCAGGGGAACCTCCAAGAGACCCAGTACTTC. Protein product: CASSQGQGNLQETQYF.

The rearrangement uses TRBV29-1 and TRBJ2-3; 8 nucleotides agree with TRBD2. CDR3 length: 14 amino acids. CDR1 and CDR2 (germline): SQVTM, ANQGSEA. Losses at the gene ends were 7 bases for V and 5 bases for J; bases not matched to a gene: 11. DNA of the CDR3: TGCAGCGGTGGGGCCGGGACTAGAATAGATACGCAGTATTTT. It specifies CSGGAGTRIDTQYF.

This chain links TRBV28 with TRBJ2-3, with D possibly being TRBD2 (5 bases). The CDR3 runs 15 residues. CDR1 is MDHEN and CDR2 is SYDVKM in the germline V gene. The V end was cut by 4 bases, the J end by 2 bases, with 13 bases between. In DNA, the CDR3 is TGTGCCAGCAGTTCCCTCGGACTGCACACAGATACGCAGTATTTT. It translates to CASSSLGLHTDTQYF.